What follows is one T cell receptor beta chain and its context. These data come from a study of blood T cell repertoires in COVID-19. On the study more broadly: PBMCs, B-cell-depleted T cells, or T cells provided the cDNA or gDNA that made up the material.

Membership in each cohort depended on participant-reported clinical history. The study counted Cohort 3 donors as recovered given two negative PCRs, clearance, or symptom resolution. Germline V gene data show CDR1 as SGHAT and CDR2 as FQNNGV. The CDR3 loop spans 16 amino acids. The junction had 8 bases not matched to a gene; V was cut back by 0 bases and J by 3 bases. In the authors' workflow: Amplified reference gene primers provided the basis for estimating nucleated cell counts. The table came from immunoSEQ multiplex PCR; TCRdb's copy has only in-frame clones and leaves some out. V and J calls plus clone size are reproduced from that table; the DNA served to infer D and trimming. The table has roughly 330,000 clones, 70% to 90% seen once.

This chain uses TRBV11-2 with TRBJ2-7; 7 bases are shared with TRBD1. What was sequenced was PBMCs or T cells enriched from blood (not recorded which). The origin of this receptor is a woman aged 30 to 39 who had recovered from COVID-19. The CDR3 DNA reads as TGTGCCAGCAGCTTAGAATCCCGAGGGACAGTCTACGAGCAGTACTTC. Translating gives CASSLESRGTVYEQYF.